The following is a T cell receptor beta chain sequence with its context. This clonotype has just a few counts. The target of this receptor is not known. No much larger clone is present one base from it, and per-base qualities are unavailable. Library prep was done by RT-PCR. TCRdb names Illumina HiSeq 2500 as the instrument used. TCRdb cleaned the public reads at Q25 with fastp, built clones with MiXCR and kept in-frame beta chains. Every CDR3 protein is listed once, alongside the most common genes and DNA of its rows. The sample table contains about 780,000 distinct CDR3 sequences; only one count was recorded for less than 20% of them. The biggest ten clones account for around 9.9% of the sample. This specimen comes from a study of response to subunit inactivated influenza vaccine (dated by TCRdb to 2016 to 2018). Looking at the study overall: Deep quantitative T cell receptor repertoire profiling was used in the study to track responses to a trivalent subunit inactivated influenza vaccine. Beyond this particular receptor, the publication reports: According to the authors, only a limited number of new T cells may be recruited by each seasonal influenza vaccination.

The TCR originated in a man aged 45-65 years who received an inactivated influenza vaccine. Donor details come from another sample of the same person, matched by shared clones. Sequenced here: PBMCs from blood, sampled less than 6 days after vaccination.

The nucleotide sequence is TGTGCCAGCAGCCTGGGACTAGCGACCAGCTCCTACGAGCAGTACTTC. This gives the protein CASSLGLATSSYEQYF. This chain joins TRBV7-9 to TRBJ2-7; TRBD2 agrees with 10 junctional bases. Including the terminal cysteine and phenylalanine, the CDR3 comprises 16 residues. Solely the CDR3 DNA is kept, with 48 bases framed from the first base. Sequences SEHNR (CDR1) and FQNEAQ (CDR2) are obtained from the germline V gene (reference sequence). V ends up 5 bases short and J 0 bases short, with an unmatched junction base count of 7.